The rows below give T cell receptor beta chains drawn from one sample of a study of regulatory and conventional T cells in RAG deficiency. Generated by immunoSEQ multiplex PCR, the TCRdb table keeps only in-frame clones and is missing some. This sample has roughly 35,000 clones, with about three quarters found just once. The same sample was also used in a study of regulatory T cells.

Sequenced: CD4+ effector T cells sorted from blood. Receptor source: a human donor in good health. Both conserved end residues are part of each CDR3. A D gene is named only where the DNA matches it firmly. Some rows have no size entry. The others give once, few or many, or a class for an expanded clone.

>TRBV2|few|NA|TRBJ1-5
TGTGCCAGCAGTCCCGTCAGATTAACTAGCAATCAGCCCCAGCATTTT
CASSPVRLTSNQPQHF
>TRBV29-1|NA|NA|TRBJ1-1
TGCAGCGCCTCCGGGGGGCTTGGTTCTAACACTGAAGCTTTCTTT
CSASGGLGSNTEAFF
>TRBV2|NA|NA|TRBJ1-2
TGTGCCACCACGACGGATAACTATGGCTACACCTTC
CATTTDNYGYTF
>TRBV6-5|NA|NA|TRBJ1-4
TGTGCCAGCAGTTTCGGACGATCCCAATCTCAGGAAAAACTGTTTTTT
CASSFGRSQSQEKLFF
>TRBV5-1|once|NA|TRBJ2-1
TGCGCCAGCAGCTCGAGGGCCGGCAGTAGCTCCTACAATGAGCAGTTCTTC
CASSSRAGSSSYNEQFF
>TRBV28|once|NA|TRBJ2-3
TGTGCCAGCAGTCCCCTAGGGGATATCACAGATACGCAGTATTTT
CASSPLGDITDTQYF
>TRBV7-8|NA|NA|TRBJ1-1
TGTGCCAGCAGCATCGGACGGAACACTGAAGCTTTCTTT
CASSIGRNTEAFF
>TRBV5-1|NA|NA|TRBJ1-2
TGCGCCAGCAGCACCGACGGTAACTATGGCTACACCTTC
CASSTDGNYGYTF
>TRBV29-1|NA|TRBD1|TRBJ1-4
TGCAGCGTTGGGGACAGTCGAAGGGCAACTAATGAAAAACTGTTTTTT
CSVGDSRRATNEKLFF
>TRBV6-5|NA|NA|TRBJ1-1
TGTGCCAGCAGTTACTTCGGACAGTTTAACACTGAAGCTTTCTTT
CASSYFGQFNTEAFF
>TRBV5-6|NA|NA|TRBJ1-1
TGTGCCAGCAGGCCCCTGGGACCCATGAACACTGAAGCTTTCTTT
CASRPLGPMNTEAFF
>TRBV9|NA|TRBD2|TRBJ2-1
TGTGCCAGCAGCGTCGGGACTAGCGGCTACGAGCAGTTCTTC
CASSVGTSGYEQFF
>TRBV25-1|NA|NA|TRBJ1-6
TGTGCCAGCAGTGAGGGAGCTTCACCCCTCCACTTT
CASSEGASPLHF
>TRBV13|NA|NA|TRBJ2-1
TGTGCCAGCAGCTCGTGGACCACCCAGCAGTTCTTC
CASSSWTTQQFF
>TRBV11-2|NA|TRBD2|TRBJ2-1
TGTGCCAGCAGCATGCTAGCGGGGGGGCCTTATCAGTTCTTC
CASSMLAGGPYQFF
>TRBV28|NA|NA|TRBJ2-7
TGTGCCAGCAGAGGGACCTACGAGCAGTACTTC
CASRGTYEQYF
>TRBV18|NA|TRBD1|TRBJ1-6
TGTGCCAGCTCACGACTGGGACAGGGTCCCCTCTATAATTCACCCCTCCACTTT
CASSRLGQGPLYNSPLHF
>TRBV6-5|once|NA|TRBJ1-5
TGTGCCAGCAGTTACTCCGGTAGCAATCAGCCCCAGCATTTT
CASSYSGSNQPQHF
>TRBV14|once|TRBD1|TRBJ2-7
TGTGCCAGCAGCCAAGAACCAGGACAGGGATTGTACGAGCAGTACTTC
CASSQEPGQGLYEQYF
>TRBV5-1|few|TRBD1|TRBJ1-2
TGCGCCAGCAGCTTCAGACAGGGGGCCGGGTATGGCTACACCTTC
CASSFRQGAGYGYTF
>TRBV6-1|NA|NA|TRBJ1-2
TGTGCCAGCACCACAACAGGGCCAAACTATGGCTACACCTTC
CASTTTGPNYGYTF
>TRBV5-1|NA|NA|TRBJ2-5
TGCGCCAGCAGTCGAGGTTCCCGGTACCAAGAGACCCAGTACTTC
CASSRGSRYQETQYF
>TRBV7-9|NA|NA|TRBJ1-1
TGTGCCAGCTCAGGGGTCGGCAGGGGAGACACTGAAGCTTTCTTT
CASSGVGRGDTEAFF
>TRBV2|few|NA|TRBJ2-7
TGTGCCAGCAGTGAAGAGGGGCAGCAGTACTTC
CASSEEGQQYF
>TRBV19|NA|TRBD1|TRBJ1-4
TGTGCCAGTAGCCTATACAGGGGATATGAAAAACTGTTTTTT
CASSLYRGYEKLFF
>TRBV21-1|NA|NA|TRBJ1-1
TGTGCCAGCAGCAGCAGACCCCATGGGGACACTGAAGCTTTCTTT
CASSSRPHGDTEAFF
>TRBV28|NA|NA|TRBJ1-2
TGTGCCAGCAGTTTGGACGGAAACTATGGCTACACCTTC
CASSLDGNYGYTF
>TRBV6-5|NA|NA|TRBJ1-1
TGTGCCAGCAGTTACGAAACAGACACTGAAGCTTTCTTT
CASSYETDTEAFF
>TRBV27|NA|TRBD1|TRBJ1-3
TGTGCCAGCGCTCGACAGGGGGGACCTGGAAACACCATATATTTT
CASARQGGPGNTIYF
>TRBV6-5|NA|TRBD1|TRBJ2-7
TGTGCCAGCAGTTACTCAGGGACAGATTCCTACGAGCAGTACTTC
CASSYSGTDSYEQYF
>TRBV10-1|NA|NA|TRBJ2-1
TGCGCCAGCAGTGCCGGGACTCCGGTCGGGGAGCAGTTCTTC
CASSAGTPVGEQFF
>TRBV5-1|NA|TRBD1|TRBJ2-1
TGCGCCAGCAGCTCCCGGGACAGAACGGTCAATGAGCAGTTCTTC
CASSSRDRTVNEQFF
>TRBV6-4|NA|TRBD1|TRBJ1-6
TGTGCCAGCAGTGACTCGAGAGGGACAGGGCCCTCACCCCTCCACTTT
CASSDSRGTGPSPLHF
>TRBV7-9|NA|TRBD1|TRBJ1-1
TGTGCCAGCAGCTTTAGGGACAGGGACGCTTTCTTT
CASSFRDRDAFF
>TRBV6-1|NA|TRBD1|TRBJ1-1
TGTGCCAGCGACCGGACAGGGACCTTGTTCACTGAAGCTTTCTTT
CASDRTGTLFTEAFF